A single sample is the source of the 32 T cell receptor beta chains below, sequenced in a study of cytomegalovirus exposure and HLA in healthy donors (dated by TCRdb to about 2017). To prepare the library, the immunoSEQ multiplex PCR assay was applied. For the multiplex PCR, a mixture combining 60 forward primers for TCR Vbeta segments and 13 reverse primers for TCR Jbeta segments was used. TCRdb retrieved this table from immuneACCESS and kept in-frame rearrangements only. Not all clones are present; in checked studies, unresolved V genes account for under half, and no reason is known for the remainder. The table for this sample lists some 130,000 clones; more than 65% of them were counted only once. The top ten clonotypes cover less than 3.5% of the sample. The sequenced sample was PBMCs. The receptors shown here come from a man over 45 in good health and CMV-seronegative.

The chain is built from TRBV27 and TRBJ1-2; no clear D gene. The CDR3 runs 13 residues. Trimming took 4 bases from V and 8 from J, leaving 14 bases between them. CDR1 and CDR2 (germline): MNHEY, SMNVEV (reference sequence). DNA for the CDR3: TGTGCCAGCAGTTCTACTCCCCCGGGAGGCTACACCTTC. Protein product: CASSSTPPGGYTF.

This CDR3 reads CASSPRQGSISPLHF. CDR3 coding DNA: TGTGCCAGTAGTCCCCGACAGGGAAGTATTTCACCCCTCCACTTT. The chain employs TRBV19 and TRBJ1-6, with 7 bases fitting TRBD1. This CDR3 has 15 residues. The germline V gene has CDR1 LNHDA and CDR2 SQIVND (reference sequence). The junction had 10 bases not matched to a gene; V was cut back by 5 bases and J by 9 bases.

The rearrangement joins TRBV29-1 to TRBJ1-2; no firm D call. The CDR3 length is 11 residues. The germline gives CDR1 SQVTM, CDR2 ANQGSEA. Deletions cut 4 bases from V and 2 bases from J, with 5 bases between. The CDR3 DNA reads TGCAGCGTTGCACAGAACTATGGCTACACCTTC. This encodes CSVAQNYGYTF.

A note on this clone: Likely a read error: the CDR3 ends without its conserved phenylalanine or tryptophan. This sequence joins TRBV30 and TRBJ2-7; a possible D gene is TRBD1 (6 bases). Germline assignment: CDR1 GTSNPN and CDR2 SVGIG (reference sequence). The CDR3 length is 14 residues. Trimming took off 0 bases at V and 3 bases at J, with 12 bases between the two ends. The CDR3 nucleotides are TGTGCCTGGAGTGTACGGCAGGGGAACTACGAGCAGTACCTC. It encodes CAWSVRQGNYEQYL.

Only one count was recorded for this clone. The genes are TRBV19 and TRBJ2-3, with D possibly TRBD2 on 6 matching bases. CDR1 is LNHDA and CDR2 is SQIVND in the germline V gene (reference sequence). Trimming removed 2 bases at V and 0 bases at J, with 18 bases between. The CDR3 is 18 amino acids. The CDR3 sequence is CASSIPQLGGPSTDTQYF. CDR3 coding DNA: TGTGCCAGTAGTATACCTCAATTGGGGGGACCTAGCACAGATACGCAGTATTTT. Together with reference TRBV19 and TRBJ2-3, the CDR3 gives the full variable domain: DGGITQSPKYLFRKEGQNVTLSCEQNLNHDAMYWYRQDPGQGLRLIYYSQIVNDFQKGDIAEGYSVSREKKESFPLTVTSAQKNPTAFYLCASSIPQLGGPSTDTQYFGPGTRLTVL.

The chain carries TRBV6-1 and TRBJ1-5; 7 nucleotides line up with TRBD1. Germline V lookup: CDR1 MNHNS, CDR2 SASEGT. The V and J ends lost 7 bases and 5 bases, in that order; junction bases with no gene match: 11. This CDR3 comprises 15 residues. Here the CDR3 reads CASTPLGDSHQPQHF. DNA for the CDR3: TGTGCCAGCACCCCCCTAGGGGACAGTCATCAGCCCCAGCATTTT.

The chain recombines TRBV27 with TRBJ2-1, with 8 positions matching TRBD1. With V trimmed by 4 bases and J by 10 bases, 6 bases remained unmatched. Germline V gene lookup returns CDR1 MNHEY and CDR2 SMNVEV (reference sequence). The CDR3 totals 13 residues. CDR3 DNA sequence: TGTGCCAGCAGTTCCCAGGGGGCCGGGGAGCAGTTCTTC. Its translation is CASSSQGAGEQFF.

The chain couples TRBV5-1 to TRBJ1-6; D possibly corresponds to TRBD1 (5 bases). The CDR3 has 15 residues. Germline lookup yields CDR1 SGHRS and CDR2 YFSETQ. Trimming removed 0 bases at V and 5 bases at J, with 9 bases between. The CDR3 protein is CASSLAGRDNSPLHF. The CDR3 DNA sequence: TGCGCCAGCAGCTTGGCCGGCAGGGATAATTCACCCCTCCACTTT.

The chain employs TRBV12-5 and TRBJ2-5; TRBD1 might be the D (5 bases). The V gene's germline CDR1 is LGHNT and CDR2 FRNRAP. The CDR3 sequence is 13 residues long. Trimming stripped 1 base from V and 4 bases from J, with 7 bases between. The CDR3 here is CASGLGQTETQYF. In nucleotides, the CDR3 is TGTGCTAGTGGTTTGGGACAGACAGAGACCCAGTACTTC.

The CDR3 region has the DNA TGTGCCAGCAGCTCTGGGACAGCTAACTATGGCTACACCTTC. Its protein is CASSSGTANYGYTF. V and J are TRBV9 and TRBJ1-2; TRBD1 aligns across 7 bases. Germline CDR1 and CDR2: SGDLS and YYNGEE. V lost 4 bases, J lost 0 bases, and 3 bases stayed unmatched. There are 14 residues in the CDR3.

The CDR3, as DNA: TGCAGTGCTCCCTACTGGGATACGCAGTATTTT. This translates into CSAPYWDTQYF. J is TRBJ2-3 and V is TRBV20-1; unclear D gene. Trimming cost V 5 bases and J 6 bases, with 9 bases left between them. The germline CDR1 and CDR2 sequences are DFQATT and SNEGSKA (reference sequence). The CDR3 loop spans 11 amino acids.

The chain recombines TRBV7-3 with TRBJ1-1, with D maybe TRBD1 (6 bases). CDR1 and CDR2 (germline): SGHTA, FQGTGA. The V gene lost 1 base and the J gene lost 1 base, with 13 bases spanning the gap. The length of the CDR3 is 16 residues. Written as DNA, the CDR3 is TGTGCCAGCAGCTTAAGGGGAGGGGGAACGAACACTGAAGCTTTCTTT. This encodes CASSLRGGGTNTEAFF. The whole variable domain, filled in from reference TRBV7-3 and TRBJ1-1, reads GAGVSQTPSNKVTEKGKYVELRCDPISGHTALYWYRQSLGQGPEFLIYFQGTGAADDSGLPNDRFFAVRPEGSVSTLKIQRTERGDSAVYLCASSLRGGGTNTEAFFGQGTRLTVV.

CDR3 sequence (DNA): TGCGCCAGCAGCGCCTCAGGCAATCAGCCCCAGCATTTT. It translates to CASSASGNQPQHF. This chain joins TRBV5-1 and TRBJ1-5; no reliable D call. Trimming cost V 4 bases and J 2 bases, with 7 bases left between them. Germline V gene data show CDR1 as SGHRS and CDR2 as YFSETQ. The CDR3 totals 13 residues. The full variable domain, completed using reference TRBV5-1 and TRBJ1-5, is KAGVTQTPRYLIKTRGQQVTLSCSPISGHRSVSWYQQTPGQGLQFLFEYFSETQRNKGNFPGRFSGRQFSNSRSEMNVSTLELGDSALYLCASSASGNQPQHFGDGTRLSIL.

This chain uses TRBV2 with TRBJ1-4; no clear D gene. V dropped 7 bases and J dropped 8 bases, with 17 bases sitting between them. CDR3 length: 14 residues. Germline CDR1 SNHLY, CDR2 FYNNEI. CDR3 residues: CASKMERIEEKLFF. The CDR3 bases are TGTGCCAGCAAAATGGAGAGGATAGAGGAAAAACTGTTTTTT. The full variable domain, in which reference TRBV2 and TRBJ1-4 provide the parts outside the CDR3, is EPEVTQTPSHQVTQMGQEVILRCVPISNHLYFYWYRQILGQKVEFLVSFYNNEISEKSEIFDDQFSVERPDGSNFTLKIRSTKLEDSAMYFCASKMERIEEKLFFGSGTQLSVL.

This clone is a singleton in its sample. The rearrangement uses TRBV9 and TRBJ2-2; 7 nucleotides match TRBD2. The CDR3 has 16 amino acids. Germline lookup yields CDR1 SGDLS and CDR2 YYNGEE. The V gene end was trimmed by 0 bases and the J gene end by 1 base; junction bases not matched to a gene: 3. The CDR3 sequence: CASSVDGGVNTGELFF. CDR3 DNA sequence: TGTGCCAGCAGCGTAGATGGGGGGGTGAACACCGGGGAGCTGTTTTTT. Using reference TRBV9 and TRBJ2-2 for the parts outside the CDR3, the full variable domain is DSGVTQTPKHLITATGQRVTLRCSPRSGDLSVYWYQQSLDQGLQFLIQYYNGEERAKGNILERFSAQQFPDLHSELNLSSLELGDSALYFCASSVDGGVNTGELFFGEGSRLTVL.

The chain couples TRBV5-1 to TRBJ2-5; D ambiguous. The CDR3 loop spans 14 amino acids. Germline V CDR1 and CDR2: SGHRS, YFSETQ. Trimming left V 0 bases short and J 2 bases short, with 8 bases between. CDR3 region: CASSLAGQQETQYF. The CDR3, as DNA: TGCGCCAGCAGCTTGGCTGGGCAGCAAGAGACCCAGTACTTC.

This clone occurred once. V and J are TRBV29-1 and TRBJ1-1, with D hard to call. Germline V gene sequence: CDR1 SQVTM, CDR2 ANQGSEA. Trimming shortened V by 6 bases and J by 6 bases, and 14 bases separated the two germline ends. There are 12 residues in the CDR3. CDR3 nucleotides: TGCAGCGTCGCAGACCAGACTTCTGAAGCTTTCTTT. The encoded protein is CSVADQTSEAFF.

The chain carries TRBV7-6 and TRBJ1-6; 7 bases align to TRBD1. This CDR3 region has 13 residues. With 1 base clipped from V and 10 bases from J, the junction kept 1 base outside the gene matches. Germline V gene sequence: CDR1 SGHVS, CDR2 FNYEAQ. In DNA, the CDR3 is TGTGCCAGCAGCTTAGACAGGGGATCACCCCTCCACTTT. Protein: CASSLDRGSPLHF.

The rearrangement uses TRBV7-9 and TRBJ1-1, with D tentatively TRBD1 (6 bases). Germline CDR1 reads SEHNR; CDR2 reads FQNEAQ (reference sequence). The germline V and J ends were trimmed by 5 bases and 0 bases, with 13 bases remaining between them. CDR3 length equals 15 residues. CDR3 bases: TGTGCCAGCAGCCCCGGGACAAATATGAACACTGAAGCTTTCTTT. This sequence encodes CASSPGTNMNTEAFF.

In this sample, this clone turned up a few times. The CDR3 bases are TGTGCCAGCAGCTTGGAAGTATCCCCCGGGTCGAACACTGAAGCTTTCTTT. It translates to CASSLEVSPGSNTEAFF. V and J are TRBV5-4 and TRBJ1-1; D is undetermined. The CDR3 sequence is 17 residues long. The germline CDR1 and CDR2 sequences are SGHNT and YYREEE (reference sequence). Trimming took 0 bases from V and 1 from J, leaving 16 bases between them. Complete variable domain (other parts from reference TRBV5-4 and TRBJ1-1): ETGVTQSPTHLIKTRGQQVTLRCSSQSGHNTVSWYQQALGQGPQFIFQYYREEENGRGNFPPRFSGLQFPNYSSELNVNALELDDSALYLCASSLEVSPGSNTEAFFGQGTRLTVV.

This chain connects TRBV5-4 to TRBJ2-7; 7 bases are shared with TRBD1. This CDR3 is 14 amino acids long. The V segment lost 4 bases and the J segment 2 bases; nucleotides outside the gene matches: 6. Germline values: CDR1 SGHNT, CDR2 YYREEE (reference sequence). The CDR3 is CASSPRQGAYEQYF. CDR3 nucleotides: TGTGCCAGCAGCCCCCGCCAGGGGGCCTACGAGCAGTACTTC.

The J gene is TRBJ1-1, the V gene TRBV6-1; D gene unclear. Looked up from germline, CDR1 is MNHNS and CDR2 is SASEGT. Trimming took 7 bases from V and 0 from J, leaving 12 bases between them. This CDR3 is 14 amino acids long. This chain's CDR3 is CASNPTGLNTEAFF. In DNA, the CDR3 is TGTGCCAGCAATCCGACGGGATTGAACACTGAAGCTTTCTTT.

The gene calls are TRBV29-1 and TRBJ2-1; 7 nucleotides align to TRBD1. V lost 4 bases to trimming and J lost 0 bases; unmatched junction nucleotides: 9. Germline V gene data show CDR1 as SQVTM and CDR2 as ANQGSEA. CDR3 length: 16 residues. DNA of the CDR3: TGCAGCGTTGTTGAACAGGGGTTCGGCTCCTACAATGAGCAGTTCTTC. Protein product: CSVVEQGFGSYNEQFF.

Points on this clone: The same CDR3 arises from other DNA sequences in this sample as well. The chain carries TRBV4-1 and TRBJ2-7, with TRBD1 as a possible D gene (5 bases). V was cut by 0 bases and J by 1 base, with 10 bases left in between. The CDR3 spans 15 residues. The germline V gene encodes CDR1 MGHRA and CDR2 YSYEKL. In DNA, the CDR3 is TGCGCCAGCAGCCAAGATCAAGCAGGGTCCTACGAGCAGTACTTC. The encoded protein is CASSQDQAGSYEQYF.

The V call is TRBV5-4, the J call TRBJ1-2; 10 nucleotides align to TRBD1. The CDR3 length is 14 residues. CDR1 is SGHNT and CDR2 is YYREEE in the germline V gene (reference sequence). Trimming removed 4 bases from V and 5 bases from J; junction bases left unmatched: 5. The CDR3 loop is CASSPRDRGYGYTF. The CDR3 nucleotides are TGTGCCAGCAGCCCCCGGGACAGGGGATATGGCTACACCTTC.

This clone is a singleton in its sample. The V gene is TRBV9, the J gene TRBJ2-7; 7 bases agree with TRBD1. The CDR3 covers 14 residues. The ends lost 2 bases at V and 4 bases at J; junction bases unmatched: 6. CDR1 is SGDLS and CDR2 is YYNGEE in the germline V gene. This chain's CDR3 is CASSVGTAGYEQYF. CDR3 DNA: TGTGCCAGCAGCGTCGGGACAGCAGGGTACGAGCAGTACTTC.

The V gene is TRBV5-1, the J gene TRBJ1-2, with 7 bases that match TRBD1. CDR1 and CDR2 from the germline V gene are SGHRS and YFSETQ. The CDR3 covers 13 residues. V was clipped by 4 bases and J by 3 bases; unmatched bases: 3. CDR3: CASSTTGDYGYTF. The CDR3 nucleotides read TGCGCCAGCAGCACAACAGGGGACTATGGCTACACCTTC.

This sequence joins TRBV6-5 and TRBJ2-5; possibly TRBD2 for D (5 bases). Germline loops: CDR1 MNHEY, CDR2 SVGAGI. This CDR3 comprises 13 residues. V lost 5 bases and J 11 bases, leaving 18 bases between the germline ends. In DNA, the CDR3 is TGTGCCAGCAGTAAATCGAGACTCGGGGAGCAGTACTTC. Translation gives CASSKSRLGEQYF.

The rearrangement links TRBV9 to TRBJ1-2; 8 nucleotides align to TRBD1. The CDR3 extends over 13 amino acids. From germline, CDR1 is SGDLS and CDR2 YYNGEE. V was clipped by 4 bases and J by 7 bases; unmatched bases: 6. In nucleotides, the CDR3 is TGTGCCAGCAGCCCTCGGACAGGGCTTGGCTACACCTTC. Its translation is CASSPRTGLGYTF.

The V and J genes are TRBV5-1 and TRBJ1-2; maybe TRBD1 (6 bases). In germline, CDR1 is SGHRS, CDR2 YFSETQ. This CDR3 has 15 residues. The ends were cut back, 1 base at V and 5 bases at J, with 15 bases in the middle. CDR3 region: CASSLIGRGRYGYTF. CDR3 in DNA: TGCGCCAGCAGCTTGATTGGCAGGGGAAGGTATGGCTACACCTTC.

The chain links TRBV27 to TRBJ1-6; D is perhaps TRBD1 (6 bases). The CDR3 has 15 residues. Looked up from germline, CDR1 is MNHEY and CDR2 is SMNVEV (reference sequence). The ends were cut back, 5 bases at V and 3 bases at J, with 11 bases in the middle. This CDR3 reads CASSPTGGYNSPLHF. CDR3 DNA sequence: TGTGCCAGCAGTCCGACAGGAGGCTATAATTCACCCCTCCACTTT.

The rearrangement uses TRBV15 and TRBJ2-7, with 10 bases matching TRBD2. Trimming at V came to 1 base and at J to 3 bases, leaving 6 bases not matched to a gene. Germline V gene data show CDR1 as LNHNV and CDR2 as YYDKDF (reference sequence). The CDR3 is made up of 16 amino acids. CDR3 coding DNA: TGTGCCACCAGCAGAGGAGGAGCGGGGGGGGTCTACGAGCAGTACTTC. Its translation is CATSRGGAGGVYEQYF.